This is a list of T cell receptor beta chains from one sample in a study of technical replicates of blood from a handful of donors. Sequencing was performed with immunoSEQ multiplex PCR; in TCRdb, only in-frame clones are kept and a portion is missing. The sample contains tens of thousands of clones, 95% of which appear only once. Specimen: T cells isolated from PBMCs. The receptors stem from a human donor in good health. Each CDR3 is given with its conserved first and last residue. The D gene is left open where the match is weak. Size is omitted from some rows. Given values are once, few, many or a class for expanded clones.

v_gene,abundance,d_gene,j_gene,CDR3nt,CDR3aa
TRBV11-2,once,TRBD1,TRBJ2-5,TGTGCCAGCAGCGATCCCGGGACAGTCCAAGAGACCCAGTACTTC,CASSDPGTVQETQYF
TRBV28,-,-,TRBJ1-5,TGTGCCAGCACCCCACAGGGCTACAATCAGCCCCAGCATTTT,CASTPQGYNQPQHF
TRBV29-1,-,TRBD2,TRBJ2-5,TGCAGCGTTGAACCAGCGGGGGACGAGACCCAGTACTTC,CSVEPAGDETQYF
TRBV5-1,-,-,TRBJ2-3,TGCGCCAGCAGCCCCCCGCTTTTGGGAGGTGGGACAGATACGCAGTATTTT,CASSPPLLGGGTDTQYF
TRBV14,-,-,TRBJ2-5,TGTGCCAGCAGCAGGGGTTGGGGAAGAGAGACCCAGTACTTC,CASSRGWGRETQYF
TRBV2,-,TRBD2,TRBJ2-3,TGTGCCAGCAGTGTGGCTAGCGGGAGAGTGGAGGCCACAGATACGCAGTATTTT,CASSVASGRVEATDTQYF
TRBV10-3,-,TRBD2,TRBJ2-1,TGTGCCATCAGTGAGTCGAGGACTAGCGGGAAGGATGAGCAGTTCTTC,CAISESRTSGKDEQFF
TRBV5-4,-,TRBD2,TRBJ2-5,TGTGCCAGCAGCTTGGTACCTAGCGGGAAAGAGACCCAGTACTTC,CASSLVPSGKETQYF
TRBV2,once,TRBD2,TRBJ2-3,TGTGCCAGCAGTGAGCGGGAGTATACGCAGTATTTT,CASSEREYTQYF
TRBV27,-,TRBD1,TRBJ2-5,TGTGCCAGCAGTCACCGGGACAGAAAAGAGACCCAGTACTTC,CASSHRDRKETQYF
TRBV5-1,-,TRBD2,TRBJ2-1,TGCGCCAGCAGCCCACAAGCGGGGGCCTACAATGAGCAGTTCTTC,CASSPQAGAYNEQFF
TRBV6-5,-,-,TRBJ1-2,TGTGCCAGCAGTTACGGAGCTCCCTATGGCTACACCTTC,CASSYGAPYGYTF
TRBV29-1,-,-,TRBJ2-1,TGCAGCGTAAGGGGGGAAAGACAGGGACGTGGCTCCTACAATGAGCAGTTCTTC,CSVRGERQGRGSYNEQFF
TRBV2,-,TRBD2,TRBJ2-7,TGTGCCAGCAGTGAAGCGCATAGCGGGACCGTCTACGAGCAGTACTTC,CASSEAHSGTVYEQYF
TRBV7-8,-,-,TRBJ1-5,TGTGCCAGCAGCTTAGTAGGGGTCCGCGATCAGCCCCAGCATTTT,CASSLVGVRDQPQHF
TRBV14,-,TRBD1,TRBJ2-7,TGTGCCAGCAGCGGTATACGGGACAGGGCGTCCTACGAGCAGTACTTC,CASSGIRDRASYEQYF
TRBV4-1,-,-,TRBJ1-4,TGCGCCAGCAGCCCGGGTGCCACTAATGAAAAACTGTTTTTT,CASSPGATNEKLFF
TRBV18,-,TRBD1,TRBJ2-7,TGTGCCACCGCGACAGGGGTCTCCTCCTACGAGCAGTACTTC,CATATGVSSYEQYF
TRBV4-1,-,-,TRBJ1-4,TGCGCCAGCAGCCAAGACGCTGGGGGGGCGGATGAAAAACTGTTTTTT,CASSQDAGGADEKLFF
TRBV6-5,-,-,TRBJ1-2,TGTGCCAGCAGTTACTCGACGGGGGGCTACACCTTC,CASSYSTGGYTF
TRBV27,-,-,TRBJ2-2,TGTGCCAGCAGTAAGACAGGAGCACTCAACACCGGGGAGCTGTTTTTT,CASSKTGALNTGELFF
TRBV29-1,-,TRBD1,TRBJ1-2,TGCAGCGCTGACAGGGCAACATATGGCTACACCTTC,CSADRATYGYTF
TRBV5-1,-,TRBD2,TRBJ2-1,TGCGCCAGCAGCTTTTTAGCGGGAGGTAGTAACAATGAGCAGTTCTTC,CASSFLAGGSNNEQFF
TRBV6-5,-,-,TRBJ2-5,TGTGCCAGCAGTATTCAGACCGGTCGCGGGACCCAGTACTTC,CASSIQTGRGTQYF
TRBV6-5,-,-,TRBJ2-1,TGTGCCAGCAGTTCCGGGACTCACAGCTCCTACAATGAGCAGTTCTTC,CASSSGTHSSYNEQFF
TRBV5-1,-,TRBD1,TRBJ1-1,TGCGCCAGCAGCTTGTCGGACAGGGGACCTGAAGCTTTCTTT,CASSLSDRGPEAFF
TRBV10-1,-,-,TRBJ2-1,TGCGCCAGCAGTGTGGCCCCTGACAGGAATTCCTACAATGAGCAGTTCTTC,CASSVAPDRNSYNEQFF
TRBV10-3,-,-,TRBJ2-2,TGTGCCATCAGGCTGACAGGGGAGCTGTTTTTT,CAIRLTGELFF
TRBV10-1,-,-,TRBJ1-2,TGCGCCAGCAGTGAGTCACTGAGTGCAAACTATGGCTACACCTTC,CASSESLSANYGYTF
TRBV10-1,-,-,TRBJ1-1,TGCGCCAGCAGCAATACCGGTGAAGCTTTCTTT,CASSNTGEAFF
TRBV11-2,-,TRBD2,TRBJ2-3,TGTGCCAGCAGCTCGGCTAGCGGGGGGAACACAGATACGCAGTATTTT,CASSSASGGNTDTQYF
TRBV30,once,TRBD1,TRBJ2-5,TGTGCCTGCCGCATCCGGGACAGGCTACAAGAGACCCAGTACTTC,CACRIRDRLQETQYF